This record looks at one T cell receptor beta chain sequence and its context. The target antigen is unknown. This record belongs to a study of T-cell reconstitution after alpha-beta-depleted transplantation in children. Study results and limitations: Newly made T cells mostly supplied T-cell counts and diversity one year after transplant.

The TCRbeta library was prepared with unique molecular identifiers. TCRdb ran MiXCR on the PCR reads and lists one entry per CDR3 protein. The sample holds approximately 45,000 distinct CDR3 sequences, around 53% seen once. CDR1 is WSHSY, CDR2 SAAADI, per germline. The CDR3 runs 12 residues. V was cut by 3 bases and J by 6 bases, with 7 bases left in between. The specimen comprised peripheral blood, sampled before TCRalphabeta/CD19-depleted stem cell transplant. The TCR comes from a boy under two years old with SCID, due to receive a stem cell transplant. The J gene is TRBJ2-3, the V gene TRBV10-2; maybe TRBD2 (5 bases). CDR3 in DNA: TGCGCCAGCAGTGATCCGGGGGATACGCAGTATTTT. It encodes CASSDPGDTQYF.